Below are 28 T cell receptor beta chains sequenced from a single sample in a study of T cell responses to AZD1222 COVID-19 vaccine. Sequencing was performed with immunoSEQ multiplex PCR; in TCRdb, only in-frame clones are kept and a portion is missing. In the table there are 120,000 or so clones, around nine tenths of which are singletons. Material: peripheral blood, obtained 28 days after the second AZD1222 dose. The receptors come from an adult who received the AZD1222 COVID-19 vaccine.

The chain is built from TRBV29-1 and TRBJ1-2; unclear D gene. The CDR3 is made up of 12 amino acids. V gave up 6 bases and J gave up 6 bases, with 14 bases separating them. Germline CDR1 SQVTM, CDR2 ANQGSEA. The CDR3 here is CSVIFDIHGYTF. In DNA, the CDR3 is TGCAGCGTAATCTTCGACATCCATGGCTACACCTTC.

The chain uses TRBV4-2 and TRBJ1-1; tentative D call: TRBD1 (5 bases). The CDR3 has 15 amino acids. Trimming stripped 0 bases from V and 4 bases from J, with 12 bases between. CDR1 and CDR2 (germline): LGHNA, YNFKEQ. The CDR3 here is CASSQEGGAATEAFF. The CDR3 region has the DNA TGTGCCAGCAGCCAAGAGGGTGGGGCGGCCACTGAAGCTTTCTTT.

The gene calls are TRBV27 and TRBJ2-7; no reliable D call. This CDR3 region has 14 residues. Trimming took 3 bases from V and 0 from J, leaving 9 bases between them. Germline CDR1 and CDR2: MNHEY and SMNVEV (reference sequence). As DNA, the CDR3 is TGTGCCAGCAGTTTTATTTCAAGCTCCTACGAGCAGTACTTC. The encoded protein is CASSFISSSYEQYF.

This clone was seen a single time. J is TRBJ1-1 and V is TRBV7-2; D call uncertain. The germline gives CDR1 SGHTA, CDR2 FQGNSA. With 1 base removed from V and 8 bases from J, the gap between germline ends came to 11 bases. The CDR3 contains 13 residues. The CDR3 reads CASSLEGGYEAFF. Written as DNA, the CDR3 is TGTGCCAGCAGCTTAGAGGGAGGGTACGAAGCTTTCTTT.

The V call is TRBV6-5, the J call TRBJ2-7, with TRBD2 matching 9 bases. Germline loops: CDR1 MNHEY, CDR2 SVGAGI. The CDR3 is 15 amino acids. With V trimmed by 10 bases and J by 5 bases, 15 bases remained unmatched. For the CDR3, the DNA is TGTGCCACTACTACCAGGAGCGGGAGGAATCACGAGCAGTACTTC. It encodes CATTTRSGRNHEQYF.

This clone was seen only once. The chain employs TRBV9 and TRBJ2-2; D unresolved. This CDR3 has 15 residues. V dropped 0 bases and J dropped 2 bases, with 8 bases sitting between them. CDR1 is SGDLS and CDR2 is YYNGEE in the germline V gene. CDR3 DNA sequence: TGTGCCAGCAGCGTAGGGGCGGCAAACACCGGGGAGCTGTTTTTT. This encodes CASSVGAANTGELFF.

J is TRBJ2-2 and V is TRBV11-3; TRBD1 agrees at 10 bases. The germline V gene encodes CDR1 SGHNT and CDR2 YENEEA. Germline trimming cut 4 bases from V and 4 bases from J; bases unmatched to any gene: 6. This CDR3 is built from 16 residues. The CDR3 DNA is TGTGCCAGCAGCTCCGACAGGGGGCAAATCACCGGGGAGCTGTTTTTT. The encoded protein is CASSSDRGQITGELFF.

The chain employs TRBV7-6 and TRBJ2-5; D gene unclear. This CDR3 is 11 amino acids long. Germline-derived CDR1 and CDR2 are SGHVS and FNYEAQ. Trimming left V 1 base short and J 6 bases short, with 3 bases between. The CDR3 DNA sequence: TGTGCCAGCAGCTTAGAACAGACCCAGTACTTC. It specifies CASSLEQTQYF.

This clone turned up a few times. The chain carries TRBV6-6 and TRBJ1-5; D is perhaps TRBD1 (6 bases). The CDR3 runs 16 residues. Germline-derived CDR1 and CDR2 are MNHNY and SVGAGI (reference sequence). Trimming pared 5 bases from V and 1 base from J, leaving 15 bases between. This CDR3 reads CASSPPGHGSNQPQHF. CDR3 DNA sequence: TGTGCCAGCAGTCCCCCGGGACACGGAAGCAATCAGCCCCAGCATTTT.

This chain joins TRBV19 and TRBJ2-2; 9 bases match TRBD1. Germline V gene sequence: CDR1 LNHDA, CDR2 SQIVND (reference sequence). The CDR3 loop spans 17 amino acids. V lost 2 bases and J lost 7; bases outside the gene matches: 11. The DNA for the CDR3 is TGTGCCAGTAGTATATTGGGTGGGACAGGGAAGGTCGGGGAGCTGTTTTTT. Protein product: CASSILGGTGKVGELFF.

The chain's CDR3 is CASFTLNTEAFF. The CDR3, as DNA: TGTGCCAGCTTTACGCTGAACACTGAAGCTTTCTTT. This rearrangement joins TRBV7-8 to TRBJ1-1, with unresolved D. The CDR3 runs 12 residues. Germline V gene data show CDR1 as SGHVS and CDR2 as FQNEAQ. Trimming cost V 8 bases and J 0 bases, with 7 bases left between them.

The rearrangement joins TRBV11-3 to TRBJ2-1; D is uncertain. In germline, CDR1 is SGHNT, CDR2 YENEEA. This CDR3 is 18 amino acids long. Between the trimmed V and J ends, which lost 5 bases and 5 bases, there was a span of 25 bases. The CDR3 sequence is CASSTPMSQVTTDNEQFF. The DNA for the CDR3 is TGTGCCAGCAGCACCCCGATGAGCCAGGTCACGACGGACAATGAGCAGTTCTTC.

The chain has TRBV5-5 and TRBJ2-2; D remains ambiguous. Deletions cut 1 base from V and 7 bases from J, with 11 bases between. Germline-derived CDR1 and CDR2 are SGHKS and YYEKEE (reference sequence). The CDR3 is 14 residues long. As DNA, the CDR3 is TGTGCCAGCAGCTTGATCCAGTTCGGCGGGGAGCTGTTTTTT. It codes for CASSLIQFGGELFF.

The chain couples TRBV28 to TRBJ2-7; TRBD1 matches at 8 bases. This CDR3 is built from 15 residues. Germline V gene data show CDR1 as MDHEN and CDR2 as SYDVKM. V was clipped by 5 bases and J by 0 bases; unmatched bases: 6. CDR3 nucleotide sequence: TGTGCCAGCAGTCGCAGGACAGGGAACTCCTACGAGCAGTACTTC. It translates to CASSRRTGNSYEQYF.

CDR3 sequence reads: CASSGTSGGVYNEQFF. The CDR3 coding sequence is TGCGCCAGCAGTGGGACTAGCGGGGGAGTTTACAATGAGCAGTTCTTC. V and J are TRBV10-2 and TRBJ2-1, with 13 nucleotides matching TRBD2. Germline-derived CDR1 and CDR2 are WSHSY and SAAADI. This CDR3 has 16 residues. The V gene end was trimmed by 4 bases and the J gene end by 4 bases; junction bases not matched to a gene: 4.

This chain joins TRBV27 and TRBJ2-7; D not certain. V gave up 5 bases and J gave up 0 bases, with 5 bases separating them. This CDR3 contains 12 residues. Germline V gives CDR1 MNHEY, CDR2 SMNVEV (reference sequence). The CDR3 loop reads CASSASSYEQYF. In DNA, the CDR3 is TGTGCCAGCAGTGCAAGCTCCTACGAGCAGTACTTC.

This clone turned up a few times. The chain carries TRBV18 and TRBJ1-5; D gene ambiguous. Germline values: CDR1 KGHSH, CDR2 LQKENI. The CDR3 sequence is 13 residues long. V lost 4 bases and J 4 bases, leaving 8 bases between the germline ends. CDR3 in amino acids: CASSLQENQPQHF. CDR3 DNA sequence: TGTGCCAGCTCACTCCAGGAGAATCAGCCCCAGCATTTT. The full variable domain, rest sourced from reference TRBV18 and TRBJ1-5, is NAGVMQNPRHLVRRRGQEARLRCSPMKGHSHVYWYRQLPEEGLKFMVYLQKENIIDESGMPKERFSAEFPKEGPSILRIQQVVRGDSAAYFCASSLQENQPQHFGDGTRLSIL.

The chain carries TRBV29-1 and TRBJ1-1, with D tentatively TRBD1 (6 bases). CDR1 is SQVTM, CDR2 ANQGSEA, per germline. V lost 6 bases and J 4 bases, leaving 12 bases between the germline ends. CDR3 length: 12 residues. CDR3 nucleotide sequence: TGCAGCGTCGGAGGGGGTTTCACTGAAGCTTTCTTT. This sequence encodes CSVGGGFTEAFF.

The CDR3 sequence is CAIRGQGGLGYTF. The CDR3 DNA reads TGTGCCATCAGGGGACAGGGGGGATTGGGCTACACCTTC. J is TRBJ1-2 and V is TRBV10-3, with 11 bases identical to TRBD1. Germline CDR1 reads ENHRY; CDR2 reads SYGVKD. The CDR3 is made up of 13 amino acids. The junction had 5 bases not matched to a gene; V was cut back by 6 bases and J by 8 bases.

The chain combines TRBV27 with TRBJ1-1, with 7 bases identical to TRBD1. V trimming: 5 bases; J trimming: 8 bases; junction bases outside the gene matches: 8. Looked up from germline, CDR1 is MNHEY and CDR2 is SMNVEV (reference sequence). This CDR3 spans 13 amino acids. The CDR3 DNA reads as TGTGCCAGCAGTACAGGACAGGTGACCGAAGCTTTCTTT. Translating gives CASSTGQVTEAFF.

V usage is TRBV9 and J usage is TRBJ1-4; D is uncertain. The V gene lost 4 bases and the J gene lost 7 bases, with 14 bases spanning the gap. The CDR3 contains 14 residues. In germline, CDR1 is SGDLS, CDR2 YYNGEE. CDR3 sequence (DNA): TGTGCCAGCAGCAACCCGCCCGACATTGAAAAACTGTTTTTT. It is translated as CASSNPPDIEKLFF.

The rearrangement links TRBV12-3 or TRBV12-4 to TRBJ2-5; D call uncertain. The CDR3 covers 11 residues. Trimming removed 5 bases at V and 5 bases at J, with 6 bases between. CDR3 amino acids: CASSQTETQYF. The CDR3 bases are TGTGCCAGCAGTCAGACGGAGACCCAGTACTTC.

The chain recombines TRBV7-9 with TRBJ1-1, with D maybe TRBD1 (6 bases). CDR3 length: 13 residues. CDR1 is SEHNR, CDR2 FQNEAQ, per germline (reference sequence). V lost 5 bases and J 6 bases, leaving 13 bases between the germline ends. In nucleotides, the CDR3 is TGTGCCAGCAGCCTTGCGGGGGCAGCTGAAGCTTTCTTT. Protein: CASSLAGAAEAFF.

The rearrangement uses TRBV6-2 or TRBV6-3 and TRBJ1-2, with 11 bases that match TRBD1. Trimming at V came to 5 bases and at J to 4 bases, leaving 12 bases not matched to a gene. Per germline, CDR1 MNHEY and CDR2 SVGEGT. This CDR3 is built from 17 residues. CDR3 protein: CASSLAGTGGLIYGYTF. CDR3 coding DNA: TGTGCCAGCAGTCTCGCCGGGACAGGGGGACTAATCTATGGCTACACCTTC.

The chain recombines TRBV29-1 with TRBJ2-4; D possibly corresponds to TRBD1 (6 bases). Trimming left V 6 bases short and J 12 bases short, with 15 bases between. The CDR3 spans 11 residues. Germline V gene lookup returns CDR1 SQVTM and CDR2 ANQGSEA. The CDR3 here is CSVGGQTAQYF. Here the CDR3 DNA reads TGCAGCGTGGGCGGACAGACCGCTCAGTACTTC.

The chain couples TRBV5-1 to TRBJ2-2, with 7 bases matching TRBD1. The CDR3 length is 14 residues. In germline, CDR1 is SGHRS, CDR2 YFSETQ. After removal of 2 bases from V and 5 bases from J, the junction contained 3 bases not matched to a gene. DNA of the CDR3: TGCGCCAGCAGCTTATACAGGGGAACCGGGGAGCTGTTTTTT. Residues: CASSLYRGTGELFF.

This chain uses TRBV5-1 with TRBJ1-2; no reliable D call. The V end lost 3 bases, the J end lost 7 bases, and 10 bases lay between the germline ends. Germline V gene lookup returns CDR1 SGHRS and CDR2 YFSETQ. CDR3 length: 12 amino acids. CDR3 DNA: TGCGCCAGCAGCTCCGGGATGCCTGGCTACACCTTC. It is translated as CASSSGMPGYTF.

The rearrangement joins TRBV29-1 to TRBJ2-5, with D possibly TRBD1 on 5 matching bases. V lost 4 bases, J lost 2 bases, and 11 bases lay in between. CDR3 length equals 13 residues. Germline V lookup: CDR1 SQVTM, CDR2 ANQGSEA. In DNA, the CDR3 is TGCAGCGTTGGGCAGGGCCGACAAGAGACCCAGTACTTC. Translating it yields CSVGQGRQETQYF.